These 5 T cell receptor beta chains were sequenced from one sample in a study of Ad26.COV2.S vaccination and SARS-CoV-2 variants (dated by TCRdb to 2020 to 2022). Library preparation employed the immunoSEQ multiplex PCR assay. The table was pulled from immuneACCESS by TCRdb, which kept in-frame rearrangements only. Such tables lose some clones; where checked, under half of the loss comes from unresolved V genes, and the rest has no known cause. Recorded for this sample are about 370,000 clones; around 91% of them occurred a single time. The ten largest make up 1.9% of the sample. Reading the label with the study, this specimen's treatment or condition is: around 19 received Ad26.COV2.S at low or high dose, single or two shots; roughly five received placebo; per-sample allocation not given. For vaccine and placebo recipients, the sequenced repertoires came from samples collected on day 63 after the first injection.

The sample in question was peripheral blood, obtained in a trial of Ad26.COV2.S vaccine versus placebo. The receptors originated from a person between 18 and 65 years old who received the Ad26.COV2.S COVID-19 vaccine or a placebo.

The gene calls are TRBV4-1 and TRBJ2-7; 11 bases are shared with TRBD2. The CDR3 runs to 19 residues. Losses at the gene ends were 4 bases for V and 4 bases for J; bases not matched to a gene: 18. Looked up from germline, CDR1 is MGHRA and CDR2 is YSYEKL. CDR3 region: CASSRKVGTSGEGGYEQYF. The CDR3 region has the DNA TGCGCCAGCAGCCGCAAGGTAGGGACTAGCGGAGAGGGAGGATACGAGCAGTACTTC.

The chain links TRBV11-3 to TRBJ1-2; no clear D. Germline assignment: CDR1 SGHNT and CDR2 YENEEA. This CDR3 is 12 amino acids long. Trimming removed 5 bases at V and 8 bases at J, with 12 bases between. Here the CDR3 DNA reads TGTGCCAGCAGCCCCGGTCCCGGCGGCTACACCTTC. Its protein product is CASSPGPGGYTF.

This chain joins TRBV28 and TRBJ2-7, with no clear D. Per the germline V gene, CDR1 is MDHEN and CDR2 is SYDVKM. Deletions cut 3 bases from V and 5 bases from J, with 8 bases between. This CDR3 has 12 amino acids. CDR3 protein: CASSLGRNEQYF. CDR3 sequence (DNA): TGTGCCAGCAGTTTGGGTAGGAACGAGCAGTACTTC.

The gene calls are TRBV11-2 and TRBJ2-7; D is uncertain. The CDR3 spans 12 residues. Germline loops: CDR1 SGHAT, CDR2 FQNNGV. Trimming stripped 5 bases from V and 2 bases from J, with 7 bases between. CDR3 loop: CASSPDPYEQYF. The CDR3, as DNA: TGTGCCAGCAGCCCCGATCCCTACGAGCAGTACTTC.

V and J are TRBV30 and TRBJ2-1; D is unresolved. The CDR3 length is 14 residues. Germline CDR1 is GTSNPN and CDR2 is SVGIG (reference sequence). The V gene lost 0 bases and the J gene lost 10 bases, with 16 bases spanning the gap. CDR3 DNA: TGTGCCTGGAGTGTAGCCCTTTCTAACGGCGAGCAGTTCTTC. This translates into CAWSVALSNGEQFF. Full variable domain (remainder filled in from reference TRBV30 and TRBJ2-1): SQTIHQWPATLVQPVGSPLSLECTVEGTSNPNLYWYRQAAGRGLQLLFYSVGIGQISSEVPQNLSASRPQDRQFILSSKKLLLSDSGFYLCAWSVALSNGEQFFGPGTRLTVL.